Below are 15 T cell receptor beta chains sequenced from a single sample in a study of CD4 T cells in relation to SARS-CoV-2 and coronaviruses (dated by TCRdb to the early 2020s). Receptors were amplified or captured by the immunoSEQ multiplex PCR assay. TCRdb mirrors the immuneACCESS table, restricted to in-frame sequences. Some clones are absent from its copies; in checked studies, under half trace to an unresolved V gene, and the reason for the others is unknown. The sample table holds 26,000 or so clones, of which 75% to 80% were seen once. The ten largest clones represent roughly 20% of the sample. For these receptors, no antigen is known. CD4+ T cells from unexposed donors were collected before the COVID-19 pandemic (2011-2018). The EasySep CD4+ T cell isolation kit was used to isolate CD4+ T cells once the cultures had run for roughly 10 days. Sequences were obtained from CD4+ T cells from PBMCs, cultured in vitro. The source is a human donor in good health.

This chain joins TRBV2 and TRBJ1-6, with TRBD1 as a possible D gene (6 bases). In germline, CDR1 is SNHLY, CDR2 FYNNEI. The V end was cut by 1 base, the J end by 10 bases, with 17 bases between. The CDR3 is made up of 16 amino acids. The CDR3 here is CASSEEETGFGSPLHF. CDR3 nucleotide sequence: TGTGCCAGCAGTGAAGAAGAGACAGGATTCGGATCACCCCTCCACTTT.

Only a few counts were recorded for this clone. This chain connects TRBV11-2 to TRBJ2-1, with 7 positions matching TRBD1. The CDR3 contains 15 residues. V lost 2 bases and J lost 2; bases outside the gene matches: 3. The V gene's germline CDR1 is SGHAT and CDR2 FQNNGV. This chain's CDR3 is CASSLKGAPYNEQFF. The CDR3 bases are TGTGCCAGCAGCTTAAAGGGGGCCCCCTACAATGAGCAGTTCTTC.

This clone is a singleton in its sample. The rearrangement uses TRBV2 and TRBJ2-2, with D possibly called TRBD1 or TRBD2 (5 bases each). This CDR3 is 13 amino acids long. Germline CDR1 is SNHLY and CDR2 is FYNNEI. The V gene lost 2 bases and the J gene lost 8 bases, with 9 bases spanning the gap. In DNA form, the CDR3 reads TGTGCCAGCAGTGAAATTGGGGGAGGGGAGCTGTTTTTT. It specifies CASSEIGGGELFF.

The V gene is TRBV4-1, the J gene TRBJ2-1; TRBD2 matches 9 bases. Trimming took 4 bases from V and 3 from J; bases not matched to a gene: 4. The CDR3 length is 15 residues. Per germline, CDR1 MGHRA and CDR2 YSYEKL. The CDR3 loop reads CASSPREGDYNEQFF. DNA for the CDR3: TGCGCCAGCAGCCCGCGGGAGGGGGACTACAATGAGCAGTTCTTC.

This rearrangement joins TRBV4-3 to TRBJ2-2; no firm D call. CDR1 is LGHNA and CDR2 is YSLEER in the germline V gene. The V gene lost 3 bases and the J gene lost 4 bases, with 9 bases spanning the gap. This CDR3 spans 14 amino acids. CDR3 amino acids: CASSHGRGTGELFF. The CDR3 coding sequence is TGCGCCAGCAGCCATGGGCGCGGCACCGGGGAGCTGTTTTTT.

The rearrangement joins TRBV9 to TRBJ1-3; 8 nucleotides align to TRBD1. The V gene end was trimmed by 0 bases and the J gene end by 4 bases; junction bases not matched to a gene: 3. This CDR3 contains 15 residues. Germline CDR1 is SGDLS and CDR2 is YYNGEE. The CDR3, as DNA: TGTGCCAGCAGCGTAGAACAGGGGGGCGGAAACACCATATATTTT. It translates to CASSVEQGGGNTIYF.

The chain recombines TRBV19 with TRBJ1-4; D gene unclear. The CDR3 length is 15 residues. The V end lost 6 bases, the J end lost 1 base, and 12 bases lay between the germline ends. Germline CDR1 is LNHDA and CDR2 is SQIVND (reference sequence). The DNA of the CDR3 is TGTGCCAGTAGAGAGCCAAATCTAACTAATGAAAAACTGTTTTTT. Translated, it gives CASREPNLTNEKLFF.

The rearrangement links TRBV7-2 to TRBJ2-5; 7 bases match TRBD2. V lost 1 base to trimming and J lost 7 bases; unmatched junction nucleotides: 3. CDR3 length: 13 amino acids. Germline assignment: CDR1 SGHTA and CDR2 FQGNSA. CDR3 coding DNA: TGTGCCAGCAGCTTAGGGGGGGGTAGGACCCAGTACTTC. This gives the protein CASSLGGGRTQYF.

The rearrangement uses TRBV7-9 and TRBJ2-3; unclear D gene. V was pared by 5 bases and J by 0 bases, with 6 bases between. Germline CDR1 SEHNR, CDR2 FQNEAQ (reference sequence). CDR3 length: 13 residues. The CDR3 DNA sequence: TGTGCCAGCAGCCCTATTAGCACAGATACGCAGTATTTT. Its translation is CASSPISTDTQYF.

The chain joins TRBV5-6 to TRBJ2-5, with D maybe TRBD1 (7 bases). Germline lookup yields CDR1 SGHDT and CDR2 YYEEEE. The CDR3 length is 15 residues. Between the trimmed V and J ends, which lost 4 bases and 1 base, there was a span of 14 bases. The CDR3 nucleotides read TGTGCCAGCAGCCACAGGGGACTGGGCCAAGAGACCCAGTACTTC. This translates into CASSHRGLGQETQYF.

This clone was recorded once. The chain has TRBV10-3 and TRBJ2-5; the match to TRBD1 covers 9 bases. The CDR3 loop spans 14 amino acids. Germline values: CDR1 ENHRY, CDR2 SYGVKD. After removal of 0 bases from V and 5 bases from J, the junction contained 1 base not matched to a gene. CDR3 amino acids: CAISESDRGETQYF. CDR3 in DNA: TGTGCCATCAGTGAGTCGGACAGGGGCGAGACCCAGTACTTC.

The V call is TRBV7-8, the J call TRBJ2-1, with 10 bases lining up with TRBD2. Trimming cost V 6 bases and J 4 bases; bases outside gene matches: 3. The CDR3 consists of 14 residues. CDR1 is SGHVS, CDR2 FQNEAQ, per germline. The CDR3 spells CASRASGSYNEQFF. CDR3 nucleotide sequence: TGTGCCAGCAGGGCTAGCGGGAGTTACAATGAGCAGTTCTTC. Variable domain in full (rest from reference TRBV7-8 and TRBJ2-1): GAGVSQSPRYKVAKRGQDVALRCDPISGHVSLFWYQQALGQGPEFLTYFQNEAQLDKSGLPSDRFFAERPEGSVSTLKIQRTQQEDSAVYLCASRASGSYNEQFFGPGTRLTVL.

The chain carries TRBV5-6 and TRBJ2-7; 12 nucleotides match TRBD1. The CDR3 totals 16 residues. Germline-derived CDR1 and CDR2 are SGHDT and YYEEEE. V was pared by 1 base and J by 4 bases, with 6 bases of the junction left unmatched. This chain's CDR3 is CASSLRRDRGRYEQYF. In nucleotides, the CDR3 is TGTGCCAGCAGCTTGCGGAGGGACAGGGGGCGGTACGAGCAGTACTTC.

The chain is built from TRBV6-6 and TRBJ1-5, with TRBD1 matching 11 bases. The V segment lost 2 bases and the J segment 8 bases; nucleotides outside the gene matches: 8. CDR3 length: 16 residues. Germline V CDR1 and CDR2: MNHNY, SVGAGI (reference sequence). In DNA form, the CDR3 reads TGTGCCAGCAGTTACCCTCGGACAGGGGGCGGGAAGCCCCAGCATTTT. The encoded protein is CASSYPRTGGGKPQHF.

This chain joins TRBV6-5 and TRBJ1-3; 7 positions match TRBD1. With V trimmed by 2 bases and J by 2 bases, 3 bases remained unmatched. Germline CDR1 reads MNHEY; CDR2 reads SVGAGI. The CDR3 is made up of 15 amino acids. The CDR3 nucleotides are TGTGCCAGCAGTTACGATCAGGGGGCTGGAAACACCATATATTTT. Its protein is CASSYDQGAGNTIYF.